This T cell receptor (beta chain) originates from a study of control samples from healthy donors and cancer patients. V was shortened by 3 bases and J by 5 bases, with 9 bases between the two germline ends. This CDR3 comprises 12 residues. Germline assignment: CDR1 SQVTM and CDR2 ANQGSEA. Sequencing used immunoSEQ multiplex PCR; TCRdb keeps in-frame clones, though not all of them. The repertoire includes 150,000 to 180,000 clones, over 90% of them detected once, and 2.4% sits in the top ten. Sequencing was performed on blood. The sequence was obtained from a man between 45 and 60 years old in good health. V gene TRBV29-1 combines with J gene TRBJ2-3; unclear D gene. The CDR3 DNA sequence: TGCAGCGTTGATAGTTCGGGAGATACGCAGTATTTT. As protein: CSVDSSGDTQYF.